This TCR beta chain was observed in a study of blood T cell repertoires in COVID-19. Across the whole study: Samples representing acute and convalescent COVID-19 were sourced from the United States, Italy and Spain. PBMCs, B-cell-depleted T cells, or T cells were the source of the cDNA or gDNA that made up the material.

In the source study's methods: Amplification of reference gene primers provided the estimated nucleated cell counts. TCRdb's copy holds only in-frame clones and misses some; the assay was immunoSEQ multiplex PCR. V and J calls and clone size come straight from that table; D and trimming were deduced from the DNA. The sample yields roughly 90,000 clones, roughly 88% seen once. Enrolled during active infection, Seattle patients were then followed longitudinally. Germline CDR1 and CDR2: SEHNR and FQNEAQ (reference sequence). The CDR3 totals 14 residues. V lost 3 bases and J 0 bases, leaving 9 bases between the germline ends.

The chain recombines TRBV7-9 with TRBJ2-7; possibly TRBD2 for D (6 bases). Sequenced material: peripheral blood. This TCR derives from a woman of 80 years or more with COVID-19, enrolled during active disease. In nucleotides, the CDR3 is TGTGCCAGCAGCTTTCCCGGGAGCTCCTACGAGCAGTACTTC. Translating it yields CASSFPGSSYEQYF.